Listed below are T cell receptor beta chains from one sample, sequenced in a study of T cells in Graves' hyperthyroidism and ophthalmopathy. TCRdb re-derived calls from the multiplex PCR reads in MiXCR, one entry per CDR3 protein. This sample has roughly 500,000 distinct CDR3 sequences, with over 35% found just once. The sequencing input was peripheral blood or thyroid tissue (not recorded which). Source of these receptors: an adult woman with Graves' disease, either hyperthyroidism or ophthalmopathy (not recorded which). CDR3s include the opening cysteine and the closing phenylalanine or tryptophan. A D gene is named only where the DNA matches it firmly. Where a row states a size, it is once, few, many or the class of an expanded clone; other rows omit it.

CDR3 DNA: TGCAGTGCTAGAGTATCAGAGTACGAGCAGTACTTC
CDR3 protein: CSARVSEYEQYF
J gene: TRBJ2-7
V gene: TRBV20-1
clone size: .
D gene: .

CDR3 DNA: TGTGCCAGCAGTTTAGATAGAGCAGGGAACTATGGCTACACCTTC
CDR3 protein: CASSLDRAGNYGYTF
J gene: TRBJ1-2
V gene: TRBV12-3/TRBV12-4
clone size: many
D gene: .

CDR3 DNA: TGTGCCACCAGGACCCCCGAACAAGAGACCCAGTACTTC
CDR3 protein: CATRTPEQETQYF
J gene: TRBJ2-5
V gene: TRBV15
clone size: .
D gene: .

CDR3 DNA: TGTGCCAGCACTCCGGGACTAGCGAGTCCCTACGAGCAGTACTTC
CDR3 protein: CASTPGLASPYEQYF
J gene: TRBJ2-7
V gene: TRBV7-8
clone size: .
D gene: TRBD2

CDR3 DNA: TGTGCCAGCAGTGCTGACGACTATGGCTACACCTTC
CDR3 protein: CASSADDYGYTF
J gene: TRBJ1-2
V gene: TRBV2
clone size: few
D gene: .

CDR3 DNA: TGTGCCAGCAGCCCCCCGGGACAGCTATCACCCCTCCACTTT
CDR3 protein: CASSPPGQLSPLHF
J gene: TRBJ1-6
V gene: TRBV7-3
clone size: few
D gene: TRBD1

CDR3 DNA: TGTGCCAGCAGCCCTCTCCGGGACAGATCCTACGAGCAGTACTTC
CDR3 protein: CASSPLRDRSYEQYF
J gene: TRBJ2-7
V gene: TRBV13
clone size: .
D gene: TRBD1

CDR3 DNA: TGTGCCACCAGCAGAGCTCTGGACAGGGGATCTGAAGCTTTCTTT
CDR3 protein: CATSRALDRGSEAFF
J gene: TRBJ1-1
V gene: TRBV15
clone size: .
D gene: TRBD1

CDR3 DNA: TGTGCCATCAGGGCGAGGGTCTTCCTTGCCACTGAAGCTTTCTTT
CDR3 protein: CAIRARVFLATEAFF
J gene: TRBJ1-1
V gene: TRBV10-3
clone size: .
D gene: .

CDR3 DNA: TGTGCCAGCTCACCTCGGCAGTCAGAGAACTATGGCTACACCTTC
CDR3 protein: CASSPRQSENYGYTF
J gene: TRBJ1-2
V gene: TRBV18
clone size: few
D gene: .

CDR3 DNA: TGTGCCAGCAGTGTAACGTCATCCCAGCATTTT
CDR3 protein: CASSVTSSQHF
J gene: TRBJ1-5
V gene: TRBV2
clone size: .
D gene: .

CDR3 DNA: TGTGCCAGCAGCTTGGGGGACCAGGGGGCCGCAACTAATGAAAAACTGTTTTTT
CDR3 protein: CASSLGDQGAATNEKLFF
J gene: TRBJ1-4
V gene: TRBV5-5
clone size: many
D gene: TRBD1

CDR3 DNA: TGTGCCAGCAGCTTGGACCACTGGGGGGCTACTAATGAAAAACTGTTTTTT
CDR3 protein: CASSLDHWGATNEKLFF
J gene: TRBJ1-4
V gene: TRBV7-9
clone size: many
D gene: .

CDR3 DNA: TGCGCCAGCACTATGGACAGGAACCAAGAGACCCAGTACTTC
CDR3 protein: CASTMDRNQETQYF
J gene: TRBJ2-5
V gene: TRBV5-1
clone size: .
D gene: TRBD1

CDR3 DNA: TGTGCCAGCAGTAGACAGTGGACCCAGTACTTC
CDR3 protein: CASSRQWTQYF
J gene: TRBJ2-5
V gene: TRBV2
clone size: .
D gene: .

CDR3 DNA: TGCAGTGCTAGACCCCCGGGACAGCTGGGATCGCCCCAGCATTTT
CDR3 protein: CSARPPGQLGSPQHF
J gene: TRBJ1-5
V gene: TRBV20-1
clone size: many
D gene: TRBD1

CDR3 DNA: TGTGCCAGCAGCGTGTCTAGCGGGAGGTTTGATGAGCAGTTCTTC
CDR3 protein: CASSVSSGRFDEQFF
J gene: TRBJ2-1
V gene: TRBV5-4
clone size: .
D gene: TRBD2

CDR3 DNA: TGTGCCAGCCACAGTGGGGGTTCTGGAAACACCATATATTTT
CDR3 protein: CASHSGGSGNTIYF
J gene: TRBJ1-3
V gene: TRBV12-3/TRBV12-4
clone size: many
D gene: .

CDR3 DNA: TGTGCCAGCAGCGCTAGCGGGAGGTCCACCGGGGAGCTGTTTTTT
CDR3 protein: CASSASGRSTGELFF
J gene: TRBJ2-2
V gene: TRBV2
clone size: .
D gene: TRBD2

CDR3 DNA: TGTGCCAGCAGCTTAGGGAGGCAGCGGCAGGAAAAACTGTTTTTT
CDR3 protein: CASSLGRQRQEKLFF
J gene: TRBJ1-4
V gene: TRBV11-2
clone size: .
D gene: .

CDR3 DNA: TGCGCCACCTCGGGCAGGGAAGGTTCACCCCTCCACTTT
CDR3 protein: CATSGREGSPLHF
J gene: TRBJ1-6
V gene: TRBV4-1
clone size: many
D gene: .

CDR3 DNA: TGTGCCATCACCGCGACAGGGAGGGATGGCTACACCTTC
CDR3 protein: CAITATGRDGYTF
J gene: TRBJ1-2
V gene: TRBV10-3
clone size: .
D gene: TRBD1

CDR3 DNA: TGTGCCAGCAGCGTAGCCGGGACAAACTACGAGCAGTACTTC
CDR3 protein: CASSVAGTNYEQYF
J gene: TRBJ2-7
V gene: TRBV25-1
clone size: .
D gene: .

CDR3 DNA: TGCAGTGCTAGGGTTAGCGGCTACGAGCAGTACTTC
CDR3 protein: CSARVSGYEQYF
J gene: TRBJ2-7
V gene: TRBV20-1
clone size: .
D gene: .

CDR3 DNA: TGCAGCGTCGATGGGACTAGCGGGAGGCCACAAGAGACCCAGTACTTC
CDR3 protein: CSVDGTSGRPQETQYF
J gene: TRBJ2-5
V gene: TRBV29-1
clone size: many
D gene: TRBD2

CDR3 DNA: TGCAGCAGTAGGAACACTGAAGCTTTCTTT
CDR3 protein: CSSRNTEAFF
J gene: TRBJ1-1
V gene: TRBV29-1
clone size: .
D gene: .

CDR3 DNA: TGCAGTGCTAGGTCAATGGAGGGCGTCTACGAGCAGTACTTC
CDR3 protein: CSARSMEGVYEQYF
J gene: TRBJ2-7
V gene: TRBV20-1
clone size: .
D gene: .

CDR3 DNA: TGTGCCAGCAGCCCCGGAGACGGACAGACCTATTCACCCCTCCACTTT
CDR3 protein: CASSPGDGQTYSPLHF
J gene: TRBJ1-6
V gene: TRBV7-2
clone size: .
D gene: .

CDR3 DNA: TGTGCCAGCAGTGAGGGCGGTAGGGACTATGGCTACACCTTC
CDR3 protein: CASSEGGRDYGYTF
J gene: TRBJ1-2
V gene: TRBV2
clone size: .
D gene: .

CDR3 DNA: TGCAGCGTTGAAGGTGGACTAGCGGGAGGGTCCTACGAGCAGTACTTC
CDR3 protein: CSVEGGLAGGSYEQYF
J gene: TRBJ2-7
V gene: TRBV29-1
clone size: many
D gene: TRBD2

CDR3 DNA: TGTGCCAGCAGTCCCGTCGCGGGAGGTTCAGATACGCAGTATTTT
CDR3 protein: CASSPVAGGSDTQYF
J gene: TRBJ2-3
V gene: TRBV6-4
clone size: .
D gene: TRBD2

CDR3 DNA: TGCAGTGCTAGGGAAACAGGGGGCAATCAGCCCCAGCATTTT
CDR3 protein: CSARETGGNQPQHF
J gene: TRBJ1-5
V gene: TRBV20-1
clone size: many
D gene: TRBD1

CDR3 DNA: TGTGCCAGCAGCTTAGTAGGGACTCAGGCCTACGAGCAGTACTTC
CDR3 protein: CASSLVGTQAYEQYF
J gene: TRBJ2-7
V gene: TRBV7-2
clone size: once
D gene: .

CDR3 DNA: TGTGCCACCACGGGGGGACACCAACAAGAGACCCAGTACTTC
CDR3 protein: CATTGGHQQETQYF
J gene: TRBJ2-5
V gene: TRBV10-3
clone size: .
D gene: .

CDR3 DNA: TGTGCCAGCAGTGTTGGACTAGCGAACACCGGGGAGCTGTTTTTT
CDR3 protein: CASSVGLANTGELFF
J gene: TRBJ2-2
V gene: TRBV2
clone size: few
D gene: TRBD2

CDR3 DNA: TGTGCCATCGCCGTGGCAGAGACCCAGTACTTC
CDR3 protein: CAIAVAETQYF
J gene: TRBJ2-5
V gene: TRBV10-3
clone size: few
D gene: .

CDR3 DNA: TGCAGCGCTCAGACTACCATGGGGAACAATGAGCAGTTCTTC
CDR3 protein: CSAQTTMGNNEQFF
J gene: TRBJ2-1
V gene: TRBV29-1
clone size: .
D gene: .

CDR3 DNA: TGTGCCAGCAGTTACTCGGGCAGAGTGAGGCCCCAGCATTTT
CDR3 protein: CASSYSGRVRPQHF
J gene: TRBJ1-5
V gene: TRBV6-5
clone size: .
D gene: .

CDR3 DNA: TGCAGTGCGCTTACACTGAACACTGAAGCTTTCTTT
CDR3 protein: CSALTLNTEAFF
J gene: TRBJ1-1
V gene: TRBV20-1
clone size: many
D gene: .

CDR3 DNA: TGTGCCAGCAGAGGGGATACCTACGAGCAGTACTTC
CDR3 protein: CASRGDTYEQYF
J gene: TRBJ2-7
V gene: TRBV7-9
clone size: .
D gene: .

CDR3 DNA: TGTGCCAGCTCACTTGGGACAGAGAAGGACTACACCTTC
CDR3 protein: CASSLGTEKDYTF
J gene: TRBJ1-2
V gene: TRBV18
clone size: .
D gene: TRBD1

CDR3 DNA: TGTGCCATCAGCACAGGGGGAGAGACCCAGTACTTC
CDR3 protein: CAISTGGETQYF
J gene: TRBJ2-5
V gene: TRBV10-3
clone size: .
D gene: TRBD1

CDR3 DNA: TGTGCCAGCTCGTTCGACAGGGGGCTAGAGACCCAGTACTTC
CDR3 protein: CASSFDRGLETQYF
J gene: TRBJ2-5
V gene: TRBV28
clone size: few
D gene: TRBD1

CDR3 DNA: TGTGCCATGAGGGACAGGGGGAACACTGAAGCTTTCTTT
CDR3 protein: CAMRDRGNTEAFF
J gene: TRBJ1-1
V gene: TRBV10-3
clone size: .
D gene: TRBD1

CDR3 DNA: TGTGCCAGCAGTTATGGGGGAGGGAATAGCTACGAGCAGTACTTC
CDR3 protein: CASSYGGGNSYEQYF
J gene: TRBJ2-7
V gene: TRBV6-5
clone size: .
D gene: TRBD2

CDR3 DNA: TGTGCCAGCAGCCACGGGGACAGGGACTCTGAAGCTTTCTTT
CDR3 protein: CASSHGDRDSEAFF
J gene: TRBJ1-1
V gene: TRBV7-3
clone size: .
D gene: TRBD1

CDR3 DNA: TGTGCCACCAGCTCGCCCGGGACAGGGTACACTGAAGCTTTCTTT
CDR3 protein: CATSSPGTGYTEAFF
J gene: TRBJ1-1
V gene: TRBV15
clone size: once
D gene: TRBD1

CDR3 DNA: TGTGCCAGCAGCTTAGGACAGGCCGATCAGCCCCAGCATTTT
CDR3 protein: CASSLGQADQPQHF
J gene: TRBJ1-5
V gene: TRBV7-9
clone size: .
D gene: .

CDR3 DNA: TGCGCCAGCAGCTTACAGGGGACGGGTACTGAAGCTTTCTTT
CDR3 protein: CASSLQGTGTEAFF
J gene: TRBJ1-1
V gene: TRBV5-1
clone size: many
D gene: TRBD1

CDR3 DNA: TGTGCCTGCAGTGCCCCCCAAGGGACAGCCTATAATTCACCCCTCCACTTT
CDR3 protein: CACSAPQGTAYNSPLHF
J gene: TRBJ1-6
V gene: TRBV25-1
clone size: .
D gene: TRBD1